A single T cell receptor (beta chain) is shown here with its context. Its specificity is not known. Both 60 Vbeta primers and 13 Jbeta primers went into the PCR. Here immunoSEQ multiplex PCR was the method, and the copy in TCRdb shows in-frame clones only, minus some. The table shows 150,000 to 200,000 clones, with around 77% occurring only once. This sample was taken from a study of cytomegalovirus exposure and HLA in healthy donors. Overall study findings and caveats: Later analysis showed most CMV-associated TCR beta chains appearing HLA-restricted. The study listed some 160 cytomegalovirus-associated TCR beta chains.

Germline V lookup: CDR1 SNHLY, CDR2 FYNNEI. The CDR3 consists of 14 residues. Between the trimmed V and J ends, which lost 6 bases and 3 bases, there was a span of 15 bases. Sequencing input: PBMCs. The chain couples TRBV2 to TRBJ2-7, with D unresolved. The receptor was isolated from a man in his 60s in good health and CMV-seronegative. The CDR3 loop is CASSRLSLIYEQYF. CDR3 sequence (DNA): TGTGCCAGCAGCCGCCTATCATTAATCTACGAGCAGTACTTC.